The rows below give T cell receptor beta chains drawn from one sample of a study of blood T cell repertoires in COVID-19. The method was immunoSEQ multiplex PCR; TCRdb's version includes in-frame clones alone and lacks a portion of them. The sample contains a few hundred thousand clones, approximately 90% of which appear only once. Material: PBMCs or T cells enriched from blood (not recorded which). These receptor sequences come from a woman in her thirties or forties with acute COVID-19. CDR3s include the opening cysteine and the closing phenylalanine or tryptophan. The D gene is left open where the match is weak. The size entry is marked missing in some rows and otherwise reads once, few, many or a size class.

clone_size d_call j_call v_call cdr3_nt cdr3_aa
. . TRBJ2-5 TRBV5-5 TGTGCCAGCATCGAGGACAACCAAGAGACCCAGTACTTC CASIEDNQETQYF
. . TRBJ1-1 TRBV6-5 TGTGCCAGCAGTTACGCACAGACTGAAGCTTTCTTT CASSYAQTEAFF
. . TRBJ1-2 TRBV5-1 TGCGCCAGCACCGCCTTATTGGGGGGTGCCTATGGCTACACCTTC CASTALLGGAYGYTF
. TRBD2 TRBJ2-2 TRBV9 TGTGCCAGCAGTCTCGCCAGCGGGGGGAACACCGGGGAGCTGTTTTTT CASSLASGGNTGELFF
. TRBD2 TRBJ2-1 TRBV6-1 TGTGCCAGCCGTTCCGCGGGACTAGGGGGGAATGAGCAGTTCTTC CASRSAGLGGNEQFF
. TRBD2 TRBJ2-3 TRBV6-2/TRBV6-3 TGTGCCAGCAGCCGGACTAGAGTCACAGATACGCAGTATTTT CASSRTRVTDTQYF
once TRBD1 TRBJ1-4 TRBV3-1/TRBV3-2 TGTGCCAGCAGCCGGACAGGGGGAGAGGAAAAACTGTTTTTT CASSRTGGEEKLFF
. . TRBJ2-5 TRBV7-7 TGTGCTAGCAGCTTAAGAACAGGGCAACAAGAGACCCAGTACTTC CASSLRTGQQETQYF
. TRBD2 TRBJ2-1 TRBV7-2 TGTGCCAGCAGCTCCCTAGCGGGTTACAATGAGCAGTTCTTC CASSSLAGYNEQFF
. TRBD1 TRBJ2-5 TRBV29-1 TGCAGCGTTTTTACAGGGGGTGGAGAGACCCAGTACTTC CSVFTGGGETQYF
. . TRBJ2-1 TRBV5-4 TGTGCCAGCAGCCTGAGGAGGCAGCAGTACAATGAGCAGTTCTTC CASSLRRQQYNEQFF
. TRBD1 TRBJ2-1 TRBV5-1 TGCGCCAGCAGCTTGGGTCCAGGGGGTATTGAGCAGTTCTTC CASSLGPGGIEQFF
. TRBD1 TRBJ1-2 TRBV5-1 TGCGCCAGCAGCGGGACAGGGGTAGGGTATGGCTACACCTTC CASSGTGVGYGYTF
. TRBD2 TRBJ2-1 TRBV7-9 TGTGCCAGCAGCCCAGTTTCAGCGGGAGAGCAGTTCTTC CASSPVSAGEQFF
. . TRBJ1-2 TRBV27 TGTGCCAGCAGTTTAGGGCAGTCCAGCTACACCTTC CASSLGQSSYTF
once TRBD1 TRBJ1-5 TRBV7-8 TGTGCCAGCAGCCCGGACAGGGGCAATCAGCCCCAGCATTTT CASSPDRGNQPQHF
. . TRBJ2-1 TRBV5-1 TGCGCCAGCAGCTTGGAAGGGAGCTCCTACAATGAGCAGTTCTTC CASSLEGSSYNEQFF
. TRBD1 TRBJ1-2 TRBV19 TGTGCCAGTAGTATTCAGGGGGATGGCTACACCTTC CASSIQGDGYTF
. TRBD1 TRBJ2-7 TRBV29-1 TGCAGCGTTGCCCTCGGACAGGGTTGGGACGAGCAGTACTTC CSVALGQGWDEQYF
once . TRBJ1-1 TRBV6-5 TGTGCCAGCAGGCGACAGAGAACCAGCACTGAAGCTTTCTTT CASRRQRTSTEAFF
. . TRBJ2-3 TRBV24-1 TGTGCCACCAGTGAACCATCTACGAGCACAGATACGCAGTATTTT CATSEPSTSTDTQYF
. . TRBJ2-3 TRBV4-1 TGCGCCAGCAGCCAAGAGGAGCGTACGCAGTATTTT CASSQEERTQYF
. . TRBJ1-1 TRBV28 TGTGCCAGCATCGTGCAGGGTGAAGCTTTCTTT CASIVQGEAFF